This T cell receptor (beta chain) appears in the sequencing data of a study of T-cell reconstitution after alpha-beta-depleted transplantation in children. In this sample, this clonotype turned up a few times. Unique molecular identifiers featured in how the TCRbeta library was prepared. TCRdb re-called the PCR reads with MiXCR, one entry per CDR3 protein. Seen here are 780,000 or so distinct CDR3 sequences, 15% to 20% observed once, and the top ten hold around 4.5%. The germline V and J ends were trimmed by 5 bases and 7 bases, with 20 bases remaining between them. Germline loops: CDR1 SQVTM, CDR2 ANQGSEA. The CDR3 runs to 14 residues.

This specimen consisted of PBMCs, mostly from graft donor cells, obtained 360 days after TCRalphabeta/CD19-depleted stem cell transplant. J is TRBJ1-1 and V is TRBV29-1, with TRBD1 as a possible D gene (5 bases). This receptor was taken from a male patient younger than 18 who had a stem cell transplant for acute lymphoblastic leukemia, so the T cells may come from the graft donor. CDR3 in amino acids: CSVSDGAFGGEAFF. The DNA for the CDR3 is TGCAGCGTTTCGGACGGCGCCTTTGGGGGTGAAGCTTTCTTT.